A single sample is the source of the 9 T cell receptor beta chains below, sequenced in a study of shared clonotypes between healthy human individuals. TCRdb keeps only in-frame clones here, not all; method: immunoSEQ multiplex PCR. The sample carries about 480,000 clones, more than 65% recorded once. The sample taken for sequencing was PBMCs. The receptors derive from a woman in her thirties or forties in good health. Some clones in this sample may be carry-over from other donors' samples.

The chain has TRBV10-3 and TRBJ2-4, with 16 bases aligning to TRBD2. Losses at the gene ends were 10 bases for V and 2 bases for J; bases not matched to a gene: 8. Germline-derived CDR1 and CDR2 are ENHRY and SYGVKD. The CDR3 is made up of 17 amino acids. DNA for the CDR3: TGTGCCAAATCGGGACTAGCGGGAGGGCGGTCCAAAAACATTCAGTACTTC. Its protein is CAKSGLAGGRSKNIQYF.

This rearrangement joins TRBV19 to TRBJ1-2; tentative D call: TRBD1 (5 bases). The germline V gene has CDR1 LNHDA and CDR2 SQIVND (reference sequence). V lost 8 bases and J 9 bases, leaving 22 bases between the germline ends. The CDR3 sequence is 14 residues long. The CDR3 here is CASFSSLGAGSYTF. CDR3 DNA: TGTGCCAGTTTCTCCTCCCTCGGGGCAGGAAGCTACACCTTC.

This clone was observed a handful of times. The genes are TRBV15 and TRBJ1-2; the D gene is possibly TRBD1 (5 bases). The CDR3 totals 17 residues. V shed 0 bases and J shed 7 bases, with 21 bases lying between them. CDR1 is LNHNV and CDR2 is YYDKDF in the germline V gene (reference sequence). This CDR3 reads CATSRDRSTAPGAGYTF. CDR3 nucleotides: TGTGCCACCAGCAGAGATAGGTCGACAGCCCCGGGCGCTGGCTACACCTTC.

This chain's CDR3 is CASSPGRAPQPQHF. CDR3 DNA: TGTGCCAGCAGCCCTGGGAGGGCCCCCCAGCCCCAGCATTTT. V is TRBV7-2 and J is TRBJ1-5, with no clear D. The CDR3 extends over 14 amino acids. The germline V gene encodes CDR1 SGHTA and CDR2 FQGNSA. Trimming shortened V by 5 bases and J by 7 bases, and 15 bases separated the two germline ends.

The rearrangement joins TRBV28 to TRBJ1-5; D is perhaps TRBD1 (6 bases). Trimming removed 7 bases at V and 0 bases at J, with 16 bases between. Germline values: CDR1 MDHEN, CDR2 SYDVKM. The length of the CDR3 is 16 residues. The CDR3 DNA reads TGTGCCAGCATGACCCCAGGGGCCGATAGCAATCAGCCCCAGCATTTT. Translation: CASMTPGADSNQPQHF.

The V call is TRBV5-6, the J call TRBJ1-2, with D perhaps matching TRBD1 (5 bases). CDR3 length: 17 amino acids. Germline lookup yields CDR1 SGHDT and CDR2 YYEEEE. V was cut by 1 base and J by 4 bases, with 20 bases left in between. CDR3 protein: CASSLSPWGGGGYGYTF. In nucleotides, the CDR3 is TGTGCCAGCAGCTTGAGCCCGTGGGGCGGGGGGGGCTATGGCTACACCTTC.

As concerns this clone: This probably arose from a read error, given a far larger clone one base away. The sample holds other DNA sequences that translate to the same CDR3. The J gene is TRBJ1-2, the V gene TRBV28; D possibly corresponds to TRBD1 (6 bases). The CDR3 sequence is 13 residues long. V shed 6 bases and J shed 2 bases, with 10 bases lying between them. Germline CDR1 and CDR2: MDHEN and SYDVKM. In DNA form, the CDR3 reads TGTGCCAGCAGCCCAACAGGGAACTATGGCTACACCTTC. Its protein is CASSPTGNYGYTF.

The chain uses TRBV30 and TRBJ2-3; D not resolved. The CDR3 runs 13 residues. Trimming left V 2 bases short and J 5 bases short, with 11 bases between. Germline V gives CDR1 GTSNPN, CDR2 SVGIG (reference sequence). The CDR3 region has the DNA TGTGCCTGGAGTCCCGAAAGCGTAGATACGCAGTATTTT. This translates into CAWSPESVDTQYF.

This clone was seen once. This chain uses TRBV9 with TRBJ2-1, with 7 bases aligning to TRBD1. With 2 bases clipped from V and 4 bases from J, the junction kept 6 bases outside the gene matches. This CDR3 has 15 residues. Germline CDR1 SGDLS, CDR2 YYNGEE. CDR3 DNA sequence: TGTGCCAGCAGCGTCTTCGGGACAGTTTACAATGAGCAGTTCTTC. As protein: CASSVFGTVYNEQFF.